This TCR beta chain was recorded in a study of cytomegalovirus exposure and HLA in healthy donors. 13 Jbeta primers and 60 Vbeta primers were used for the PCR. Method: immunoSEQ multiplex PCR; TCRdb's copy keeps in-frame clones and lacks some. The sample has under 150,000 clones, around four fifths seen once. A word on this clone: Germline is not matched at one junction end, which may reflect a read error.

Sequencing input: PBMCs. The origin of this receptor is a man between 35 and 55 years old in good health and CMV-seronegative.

The CDR3 spells CASSLGGGTGELFF. As DNA, the CDR3 is TGTGCCAGCAGTTTAGGTGGCGGGACCGGGGAGCTGTTTTTT. The chain joins TRBV7-9 to TRBJ2-2; tentatively, D is TRBD2 (5 bases). The CDR3 is made up of 14 amino acids. Germline lookup yields CDR1 SEHNR and CDR2 FQNEAQ (reference sequence).